Listed here is a single TCR beta chain. The CDR3 regions of TCR beta were amplified from RNA transcripts. TCR CDR3 underwent first-round RT-PCR with the HTBI primer set. TCRdb re-analysed the multiplex PCR reads in MiXCR, keeping a single row per CDR3 protein. This table has around 370,000 distinct CDR3 sequences, 15% to 20% appearing once. The CDR3 spans 14 residues. V lost 6 bases and J lost 7; bases outside the gene matches: 5. CDR1 and CDR2 (germline): SGHDN, FVKESK. The data were obtained in a study of T cells in Graves' hyperthyroidism and ophthalmopathy. About the research overall: It was at initial diagnosis, before any treatment, that peripheral blood was collected.

Sequencing was done on a sample of blood. This clonotype was sampled from a man younger than 35 with Graves' ophthalmopathy. The genes are TRBV14 and TRBJ2-1; 11 bases align to TRBD2. Here the CDR3 DNA reads TGTGCCAGCAGACTAGCGGGGGTCTGGAATGAGCAGTTCTTC. It encodes CASRLAGVWNEQFF.